Shown below are 22 T cell receptor beta chains from a single sample sequenced in a study of T-cell memory formation after mild COVID-19. TCRdb used MiXCR to reprocess the 5' RACE reads, holding one entry per CDR3 protein. The sample records around 320,000 distinct CDR3 sequences, around 27% being singletons. Sequencing was performed on PBMCs or a T cell subset sorted from them (not recorded which). These receptors came from an adult woman who had mild COVID-19 (a few samples of this study predate the infection). Cell type and time point are not known.

V is TRBV18 and J is TRBJ2-7, with D unclear. This CDR3 spans 14 amino acids. Germline lookup yields CDR1 KGHSH and CDR2 LQKENI. V was shortened by 0 bases and J by 3 bases, with 9 bases between the two germline ends. The CDR3 here is CASSPPGGVYEQYF. CDR3 coding DNA: TGTGCCAGCTCACCACCGGGCGGAGTCTACGAGCAGTACTTC. Full variable domain (remainder filled in from reference TRBV18 and TRBJ2-7): NAGVMQNPRHLVRRRGQEARLRCSPMKGHSHVYWYRQLPEEGLKFMVYLQKENIIDESGMPKERFSAEFPKEGPSILRIQQVVRGDSAAYFCASSPPGGVYEQYFGPGTRLTVT.

This clonotype was counted between two and nine times. The chain combines TRBV2 with TRBJ2-7; D possibly corresponds to TRBD2 (6 bases). Between the trimmed V and J ends, which lost 7 bases and 3 bases, there was a span of 19 bases. Germline V gives CDR1 SNHLY, CDR2 FYNNEI. The CDR3 is 15 amino acids. CDR3 loop: CASNREAGLNYEQYF. CDR3 nucleotides: TGTGCCAGCAACCGTGAGGCGGGACTCAACTACGAGCAGTACTTC. Using reference TRBV2 and TRBJ2-7 for the parts outside the CDR3, the full variable domain is EPEVTQTPSHQVTQMGQEVILRCVPISNHLYFYWYRQILGQKVEFLVSFYNNEISEKSEIFDDQFSVERPDGSNFTLKIRSTKLEDSAMYFCASNREAGLNYEQYFGPGTRLTVT.

The chain is built from TRBV29-1 and TRBJ2-7, with D uncertain. The CDR3 extends over 15 amino acids. The germline V gene has CDR1 SQVTM and CDR2 ANQGSEA. Trimming took off 1 base at V and 0 bases at J, with 13 bases between the two ends. CDR3 loop: CSVEAGQASSYEQYF. DNA of the CDR3: TGCAGCGTTGAAGCGGGCCAGGCCAGCTCCTACGAGCAGTACTTC.

This clonotype was found many times. The chain combines TRBV5-4 with TRBJ2-7; maybe TRBD2 (5 bases). The CDR3 is 14 residues long. Germline assignment: CDR1 SGHNT and CDR2 YYREEE (reference sequence). V was shortened by 2 bases and J by 0 bases, with 9 bases between the two germline ends. The CDR3 region is CASSFRGNSYEQYF. Written as DNA, the CDR3 is TGTGCCAGCAGCTTTCGGGGAAACTCCTACGAGCAGTACTTC.

The chain combines TRBV7-2 with TRBJ2-1; a weak D match, TRBD2 (6 bases). Per the germline V gene, CDR1 is SGHTA and CDR2 is FQGNSA. V lost 8 bases, J lost 7 bases, and 15 bases lay in between. The CDR3 length is 13 residues. The CDR3 loop reads CASQIAGTNEQFF. The CDR3 DNA reads as TGTGCCAGCCAAATCGCGGGAACGAATGAGCAGTTCTTC.

This clonotype turned up a few times. V gene TRBV20-1 combines with J gene TRBJ1-2, with no clear D. The ends were cut back, 7 bases at V and 0 bases at J, with 9 bases in the middle. Germline lookup yields CDR1 DFQATT and CDR2 SNEGSKA (reference sequence). The CDR3 spans 12 residues. The CDR3 DNA sequence: TGCAGTGGGGGAGCCCCTAACTATGGCTACACCTTC. Translated: CSGGAPNYGYTF.

J is TRBJ1-1 and V is TRBV21-1. TRBV21-1 is tagged as a pseudogene. The CDR3 extends over 15 amino acids. In DNA form, the CDR3 reads TGTGCCAGTAAGGGCCCTCCGGGAGGACCCACTGAAGCTTTCTTT. It codes for CASKGPPGGPTEAFF.

This rearrangement joins TRBV5-6 to TRBJ1-1; D unresolved. This CDR3 is built from 14 residues. Germline assignment: CDR1 SGHDT and CDR2 YYEEEE. The V end was cut by 0 bases, the J end by 1 base, with 7 bases between. CDR3 sequence reads: CASSLVQTNTEAFF. The CDR3 region has the DNA TGTGCCAGCAGCTTGGTCCAGACGAACACTGAAGCTTTCTTT.

The chain uses TRBV6-5 and TRBJ2-7; 7 nucleotides align to TRBD1. The CDR3 has 13 amino acids. V lost 5 bases and J lost 4; bases outside the gene matches: 5. The germline gives CDR1 MNHEY, CDR2 SVGAGI. This chain's CDR3 is CASSAGTAYEQYF. CDR3 nucleotides: TGTGCCAGCAGTGCCGGGACAGCTTACGAGCAGTACTTC.

The table lists this clonotype with a few counts. The chain recombines TRBV6-1 with TRBJ1-6; 8 nucleotides match TRBD1. The CDR3 is made up of 17 amino acids. The J segment lost 2 bases and the V segment lost 4 bases, leaving 7 bases of the junction unmatched. Germline assignment: CDR1 MNHNS and CDR2 SASEGT. This CDR3 reads CASSGGQGATYNSPLHF. The CDR3, as DNA: TGTGCCAGCAGTGGGGGGCAGGGGGCGACCTATAATTCACCCCTCCACTTT.

V gene TRBV6-1 combines with J gene TRBJ2-7, with D perhaps TRBD2 (6 bases). The CDR3 loop spans 12 amino acids. Deletions cut 6 bases from V and 6 bases from J, with 12 bases between. Germline assignment: CDR1 MNHNS and CDR2 SASEGT. The CDR3: CASREEGREQYF. CDR3 in DNA: TGTGCCAGCAGGGAGGAGGGGCGCGAGCAGTACTTC.

This clonotype was seen repeatedly, ten times or more. V and J are TRBV7-3 and TRBJ2-1; 7 nucleotides line up with TRBD2. The CDR3 contains 15 residues. V trimming: 4 bases; J trimming: 2 bases; junction bases outside the gene matches: 5. The germline V gene encodes CDR1 SGHTA and CDR2 FQGTGA. The CDR3 here is CASSSTSDPYNEQFF. In DNA form, the CDR3 reads TGTGCCAGCAGCTCCACTAGCGACCCCTACAATGAGCAGTTCTTC. The variable domain in full, completed from reference TRBV7-3 and TRBJ2-1, reads GAGVSQTPSNKVTEKGKYVELRCDPISGHTALYWYRQSLGQGPEFLIYFQGTGAADDSGLPNDRFFAVRPEGSVSTLKIQRTERGDSAVYLCASSSTSDPYNEQFFGPGTRLTVL.

This clonotype has a handful of counts. The chain carries TRBV19 and TRBJ1-1; the D gene is possibly TRBD1 (6 bases). Germline V gives CDR1 LNHDA, CDR2 SQIVND (reference sequence). The CDR3 extends over 13 amino acids. The ends were cut back, 10 bases at V and 3 bases at J, with 15 bases in the middle. This CDR3 is CATTHRDHTEAFF. DNA for the CDR3: TGTGCCACCACCCACAGGGACCACACTGAAGCTTTCTTT.

This chain links TRBV3-1 with TRBJ2-1; D remains ambiguous. CDR1 is LGHDT and CDR2 is YNNKEL in the germline V gene (reference sequence). The CDR3 has 13 amino acids. V lost 1 base and J lost 6, with 7 bases in between. CDR3 residues: CASSQGISNEQFF. CDR3 in DNA: TGTGCCAGCAGCCAAGGAATATCCAATGAGCAGTTCTTC.

This clonotype came up a few times. This chain joins TRBV15 and TRBJ2-2; TRBD2 aligns across 12 bases. The CDR3 loop spans 17 amino acids. The J segment lost 6 bases and the V segment lost 0 bases, leaving 5 bases of the junction unmatched. Germline V gene sequence: CDR1 LNHNV, CDR2 YYDKDF (reference sequence). CDR3 residues: CATSRDAGLAGPGELFF. CDR3 DNA sequence: TGTGCCACCAGCAGAGATGCGGGACTAGCGGGCCCCGGGGAGCTGTTTTTT.

This clonotype occurred a few times. The J gene is TRBJ2-1, the V gene TRBV11-3; D is undetermined. This CDR3 region has 12 residues. Germline lookup yields CDR1 SGHNT and CDR2 YENEEA. Trimming pared 5 bases from V and 6 bases from J, leaving 8 bases between. The CDR3 reads CASSAGFNEQFF. DNA of the CDR3: TGTGCCAGCAGCGCAGGATTCAATGAGCAGTTCTTC.

This clonotype has only a few counts. The V call is TRBV18, the J call TRBJ2-1; no firm D call. CDR3 length: 15 residues. Trimming removed 0 bases from V and 0 bases from J, with 6 bases in between. Germline values: CDR1 KGHSH, CDR2 LQKENI. The CDR3 is CASSPPNPSYNEQFF. The CDR3 nucleotides are TGTGCCAGCTCACCACCGAACCCCTCCTACAATGAGCAGTTCTTC.

This clonotype was seen repeatedly, ten times or more. The gene calls are TRBV5-1 and TRBJ1-1; D is undetermined. Germline V gene data show CDR1 as SGHRS and CDR2 as YFSETQ. V was clipped by 0 bases and J by 1 base, with 7 bases between them. CDR3 length: 14 residues. CDR3 sequence: CASSLAAPNTEAFF. Here the CDR3 DNA reads TGCGCCAGCAGCTTGGCTGCACCGAACACTGAAGCTTTCTTT.

This chain joins TRBV5-5 and TRBJ2-5, with 8 positions matching TRBD1. After removal of 4 bases from V and 4 bases from J, the junction contained 6 bases not matched to a gene. CDR1 SGHKS and CDR2 YYEKEE come from the germline V gene (reference sequence). This CDR3 region has 14 residues. The chain's CDR3 is CASSAQGAVETQYF. CDR3 in DNA: TGTGCCAGCAGCGCTCAGGGGGCCGTAGAGACCCAGTACTTC.

This chain links TRBV7-8 with TRBJ1-1; TRBD1 agrees at 7 bases. With V trimmed by 0 bases and J by 5 bases, 6 bases remained unmatched. This CDR3 has 15 residues. Per the germline V gene, CDR1 is SGHVS and CDR2 is FQNEAQ. The CDR3 DNA is TGTGCCAGCAGCTTAGCGCACAGGGGAGGAACTGAAGCTTTCTTT. It encodes CASSLAHRGGTEAFF.

This clonotype occurred a few times. This chain links TRBV5-6 with TRBJ2-5, with D hard to call. There are 14 residues in the CDR3. Trimming took off 1 base at V and 1 base at J, with 8 bases between the two ends. Germline-derived CDR1 and CDR2 are SGHDT and YYEEEE. The CDR3 nucleotides are TGTGCCAGCAGCTTGAGGCTTCGCCAAGAGACCCAGTACTTC. Translating it yields CASSLRLRQETQYF.

The chain employs TRBV18 and TRBJ2-1; 7 bases agree with TRBD1. Germline V gives CDR1 KGHSH, CDR2 LQKENI. This CDR3 region has 16 residues. Unmatched junction bases numbered 10, after V lost 1 base and J lost 7 bases. The DNA for the CDR3 is TGTGCCAGCTCACCACTTGGGACAGCGAGTCGGAATGAGCAGTTCTTC. This sequence encodes CASSPLGTASRNEQFF.